The text below deals with one T cell receptor beta chain. The data were obtained in a study of control samples from healthy donors and cancer patients. TCRdb keeps only in-frame clones here, not all; method: immunoSEQ multiplex PCR. The profile shows approximately 170,000 clones, about 90% of them singletons. Germline values: CDR1 SGHKS, CDR2 YYEKEE (reference sequence). V dropped 2 bases and J dropped 4 bases, with 5 bases sitting between them. The CDR3 length is 12 residues. Sequencing used blood. This TCR was sampled from a woman under 40 in good health. This chain links TRBV5-5 with TRBJ2-3; D remains ambiguous. The CDR3 region is CASSLHPDTQYF. DNA for the CDR3: TGTGCCAGCAGCTTACATCCAGATACGCAGTATTTT. The whole variable domain, remainder taken from reference TRBV5-5 and TRBJ2-3, is DAGVTQSPTHLIKTRGQQVTLRCSPISGHKSVSWYQQVLGQGPQFIFQYYEKEERGRGNFPDRFSARQFPNYSSELNVNALLLGDSALYLCASSLHPDTQYFGPGTRLTVL.